This passage covers 10 T cell receptor beta chains from one sample sequenced in a study of Graves' ophthalmopathy and Graves' hyperthyroidism. For repertoire sequencing, the TCR beta CDR3 regions were amplified from RNA transcripts. HTBI-primed first-round RT-PCR preceded second-round multiplex PCR. TCRdb used MiXCR to reprocess the multiplex PCR reads, holding one entry per CDR3 protein. The repertoire holds roughly 610,000 distinct CDR3 sequences, with over 20% as singletons. Specimen: peripheral blood. These TCRs come from a woman between 18 and 30 years old with stable Graves' hyperthyroidism. Some clones in this sample may be carry-over from other donors' samples.

This clonotype was seen just once. J is TRBJ1-1 and V is TRBV12-3 or TRBV12-4; no clear D gene. The CDR3 length is 13 residues. The V and J ends lost 0 bases and 8 bases respectively, with 10 bases between them. The CDR3 region is CASSLALRVEAFF. In nucleotides, the CDR3 is TGTGCCAGCAGTTTAGCGCTAAGGGTCGAAGCTTTCTTT.

CDR3 residues: CASSFGGRLMNTEAFF. CDR3 in DNA: TGTGCCAGCAGTTTCGGGGGACGGCTAATGAACACTGAAGCTTTCTTT. The chain uses TRBV28 and TRBJ1-1; D might be TRBD1 (5 bases). Trimming removed 3 bases at V and 0 bases at J, with 14 bases between. Germline V gives CDR1 MDHEN, CDR2 SYDVKM. The CDR3 length is 16 residues.

This clonotype has at least ten counts. The V and J genes are TRBV20-1 and TRBJ2-7; D is ambiguous. The CDR3 sequence is 11 residues long. The germline CDR1 and CDR2 sequences are DFQATT and SNEGSKA (reference sequence). The V end lost 5 bases, the J end lost 2 bases, and 7 bases lay between the germline ends. This chain's CDR3 is CSADDTYEQYF. Written as DNA, the CDR3 is TGCAGTGCTGATGACACCTACGAGCAGTACTTC.

About this clonotype: A clone one base away is much larger, so this may be a read error. The rearrangement uses TRBV7-9 and TRBJ1-1; no clear D gene. Germline V gives CDR1 SEHNR, CDR2 FQNEAQ (reference sequence). The CDR3 is 14 amino acids. For the CDR3, the DNA is TGTGCCAGCGGGGTCGGATATACGAACACTGAAGCTTGCTTT. It codes for CASGVGYTNTEACF.

V usage is TRBV28 and J usage is TRBJ1-1, with TRBD1 identical over 7 bases. The CDR3 runs to 14 residues. CDR1 is MDHEN and CDR2 is SYDVKM in the germline V gene. V was pared by 5 bases and J by 3 bases, with 6 bases of the junction left unmatched. CDR3 in amino acids: CASSLTGEDTEAFF. The CDR3 DNA reads TGTGCCAGCAGTCTCACAGGGGAAGACACTGAAGCTTTCTTT.

The sample holds a few counts of this clonotype. This rearrangement joins TRBV3-1 to TRBJ1-3, with no clear D. The CDR3 has 15 residues. Germline lookup yields CDR1 LGHDT and CDR2 YNNKEL (reference sequence). The V end lost 4 bases, the J end lost 0 bases, and 10 bases lay between the germline ends. CDR3 DNA sequence: TGTGCCAGCAGCCCTCGCGAAGCCTCTGGAAACACCATATATTTT. It specifies CASSPREASGNTIYF.

This chain connects TRBV19 to TRBJ1-1, with 8 nucleotides matching TRBD1. The CDR3 loop spans 16 amino acids. From germline, CDR1 is LNHDA and CDR2 SQIVND (reference sequence). Trimming cost V 6 bases and J 0 bases; bases outside gene matches: 9. In DNA, the CDR3 is TGTGCCAGTAGCCAGACAGGGGTTAAGATGAACACTGAAGCTTTCTTT. This encodes CASSQTGVKMNTEAFF. Full variable domain (rest looked up from reference TRBV19 and TRBJ1-1): DGGITQSPKYLFRKEGQNVTLSCEQNLNHDAMYWYRQDPGQGLRLIYYSQIVNDFQKGDIAEGYSVSREKKESFPLTVTSAQKNPTAFYLCASSQTGVKMNTEAFFGQGTRLTVV.

Turning to this clonotype: This CDR3 fails to terminate in the conserved phenylalanine or tryptophan, so it likely reflects a read error. The chain links TRBV6-5 to TRBJ2-2, with a tentative D call TRBD1 (6 bases). This CDR3 contains 16 residues. In germline, CDR1 is MNHEY, CDR2 SVGAGI. Trimming pared 5 bases from V and 0 bases from J, leaving 13 bases between. The CDR3 region is CASSHGTPTNTGELFL. Here the CDR3 DNA reads TGTGCCAGCAGTCACGGGACACCAACGAACACCGGGGAGCTGTTTTTG.

This clonotype was observed at least ten times. CDR3 nucleotides: TGTGCCAGCAGCTGGGGCGGGGAGGGAAGCTCCTACGAGCAGTACTTC. Translation: CASSWGGEGSSYEQYF. This chain connects TRBV5-4 to TRBJ2-7; 7 bases agree with TRBD2. J gave up 0 bases and V 3 bases, and 9 bases lay outside the gene matches. The CDR3 totals 16 residues. Germline-derived CDR1 and CDR2 are SGHNT and YYREEE (reference sequence).

CDR3 DNA: TGTGCCAGCAGGCAGGGGGGTGGTAGCACTGAAGCTTTCTTT. This encodes CASRQGGGSTEAFF. The chain combines TRBV2 with TRBJ1-1; TRBD1 aligns across 7 bases. V was clipped by 6 bases and J by 4 bases; unmatched bases: 8. The CDR3 runs to 14 residues. Germline assignment: CDR1 SNHLY and CDR2 FYNNEI.